This is a list of T cell receptor beta chains from one sample in a study of blood T cell repertoires in COVID-19. Clones were sequenced by immunoSEQ multiplex PCR, and TCRdb holds only the in-frame ones, with some missing. The sample has 200,000 to 300,000 clones; about 87% are singletons. The sample consisted of peripheral blood. These receptors all come from a woman aged 40 to 50 who had recovered from COVID-19. CDR3s include the opening cysteine and the closing phenylalanine or tryptophan. D genes are given only for firm matches. Size is omitted from some rows. Given values are once, few, many or a class for expanded clones.

.	TRBJ1-6	TRBV18	TRBD1	CASCQQGGNLHF	TGTGCCAGCTGCCAACAGGGGGGGAACCTCCACTTT
.	TRBJ2-5	TRBV3-1/TRBV3-2	TRBD1	CASSRQDRPLGETQYF	TGTGCCAGCAGCCGCCAGGACAGGCCCCTCGGAGAGACCCAGTACTTC
few	TRBJ1-2	TRBV6-5	TRBD1	CASRVGQFDGYTF	TGTGCCAGCAGAGTGGGACAGTTCGATGGCTACACCTTC
.	TRBJ2-7	TRBV15	.	CATSRDKGGYEQYF	TGTGCCACCAGCAGAGATAAGGGCGGGTACGAGCAGTACTTC
.	TRBJ2-4	TRBV4-3	.	CASSRSSTGVAKNIQYF	TGCGCCAGCAGCCGTTCGTCGACCGGGGTAGCCAAAAACATTCAGTACTTC
few	TRBJ1-6	TRBV29-1	TRBD1	CSVWTGGNSPLHF	TGCAGCGTTTGGACAGGGGGTAATTCACCCCTCCACTTT
few	TRBJ1-1	TRBV6-1	.	CASSDLRGRGGTEAFF	TGTGCCAGCAGTGATCTGAGGGGGAGAGGGGGCACTGAAGCTTTCTTT
.	TRBJ1-4	TRBV30	.	CAWRKGQGINEKLFF	TGTGCCTGGAGGAAAGGGCAGGGGATTAATGAAAAACTGTTTTTT
.	TRBJ1-2	TRBV3-1/TRBV3-2	.	CASSQDQRGRVRGYTF	TGTGCCAGCAGCCAAGATCAGCGGGGCAGGGTGAGAGGCTACACCTTC
.	TRBJ2-1	TRBV7-2	.	CASSPGVLSVEQFF	TGTGCCAGCAGCCCAGGGGTGCTTAGCGTTGAGCAGTTCTTC
once	TRBJ1-1	TRBV4-1	.	CASSQAGGWPEAFF	TGCGCCAGCAGCCAAGCGGGGGGGTGGCCTGAAGCTTTCTTT
.	TRBJ2-7	TRBV7-2	.	CASSLEVWASYEQYF	TGTGCCAGCAGCTTAGAGGTTTGGGCGTCCTACGAGCAGTACTTC
.	TRBJ2-2	TRBV5-4	TRBD1	CASSPGTGKGTGELFF	TGTGCCAGCAGTCCTGGGACAGGCAAAGGAACCGGGGAGCTGTTTTTT
.	TRBJ1-5	TRBV4-3	.	CASSRLTGDNQPQHF	TGCGCCAGCAGCCGGTTAACAGGAGATAATCAGCCCCAGCATTTT
once	TRBJ2-5	TRBV19	TRBD2	CASSIRAGAYRETQYF	TGTGCCAGTAGTATAAGAGCGGGGGCTTACCGAGAGACCCAGTACTTC
.	TRBJ1-6	TRBV4-1	TRBD1	CASSQATGGERNSPLHF	TGCGCCAGCAGCCAAGCCACAGGGGGCGAACGGAATTCACCCCTCCACTTT
.	TRBJ2-7	TRBV9	TRBD2	CASSVGQTSPYEQYF	TGTGCCAGCAGCGTAGGGCAGACTAGCCCCTACGAGCAGTACTTC
.	TRBJ2-5	TRBV5-1	TRBD2	CASSYLAGGSQETQYF	TGCGCCAGCAGCTACTTGGCGGGGGGCTCCCAAGAGACCCAGTACTTC
.	TRBJ2-3	TRBV4-3	TRBD2	CASSPRSAGGLTDTQYF	TGCGCCAGCAGCCCCCGGTCGGCGGGGGGGCTGACAGATACGCAGTATTTT
.	TRBJ2-1	TRBV24-1	.	CATLEQFF	TGTGCCACCCTAGAGCAGTTCTTC
.	TRBJ2-7	TRBV6-5	.	CASSLGLYEQYF	TGTGCCAGCAGTCTGGGGCTCTACGAGCAGTACTTC
.	TRBJ2-2	TRBV6-2/TRBV6-3	.	CASSSGWTRSGELFF	TGTGCCAGCAGTTCGGGGTGGACTCGATCGGGGGAGCTGTTTTTT
.	TRBJ1-3	TRBV2	.	CASSWTRSGNTIYF	TGTGCCAGCAGTTGGACACGCTCTGGAAACACCATATATTTT
once	TRBJ2-1	TRBV6-4	TRBD2	CASSVGGNNEQFF	TGTGCCAGCAGTGTCGGGGGGAACAATGAGCAGTTCTTC
once	TRBJ2-1	TRBV5-1	.	CASSLADSEQFF	TGCGCCAGCAGCTTGGCCGACAGTGAGCAGTTCTTC
.	TRBJ1-3	TRBV5-1	.	CASSLGQVHSGNTIYF	TGCGCCAGCAGCTTGGGACAGGTCCACTCTGGAAACACCATATATTTT
.	TRBJ2-2	TRBV4-3	TRBD1	CASSPSFQTGATNTGELFF	TGCGCCAGCAGCCCGAGTTTTCAGACAGGGGCCACGAATACCGGGGAGCTGTTTTTT
.	TRBJ2-1	TRBV9	TRBD2	CASSVGVTGGNEQFF	TGTGCCAGCAGCGTAGGGGTAACGGGGGGGAATGAGCAGTTCTTC
.	TRBJ2-7	TRBV10-1	TRBD1	CASDRDIYEQYF	TGCGCCAGCGACAGGGATATCTACGAGCAGTACTTC
.	TRBJ1-3	TRBV6-2/TRBV6-3	.	CASSYPSSGNTIYF	TGTGCCAGCAGTTACCCCTCGTCTGGAAACACCATATATTTT
.	TRBJ1-2	TRBV7-2	.	CASSFPTVNYGYTF	TGTGCCAGCAGCTTTCCGACAGTTAACTATGGCTACACCTTC
.	TRBJ1-3	TRBV9	.	CASSVGTHRAGNTIYF	TGTGCCAGCAGCGTAGGGACTCACAGGGCTGGAAACACCATATATTTT
few	TRBJ1-4	TRBV7-2	.	CASSPRTVTNEKLFF	TGTGCCAGCAGCCCTCGGACAGTAACTAATGAAAAACTGTTTTTT
.	TRBJ1-3	TRBV5-1	.	CASSTGQPGNTIYF	TGCGCCAGCAGCACCGGACAGCCTGGAAACACCATATATTTT
once	TRBJ2-2	TRBV7-2	.	CASSPRRGDPNTGELFF	TGTGCCAGCAGCCCCCGCCGAGGCGACCCGAACACCGGGGAGCTGTTTTTT
.	TRBJ2-3	TRBV19	TRBD2	CASSIAGGAINTQYF	TGTGCCAGTAGTATAGCGGGGGGGGCCATAAATACGCAGTATTTT
.	TRBJ1-6	TRBV19	.	CASSMGGSLTYNSPLHF	TGTGCCAGTAGTATGGGTGGGAGCCTTACCTATAATTCACCCCTCCACTTT
.	TRBJ2-2	TRBV9	TRBD2	CASSYSGLAGKKGELFF	TGTGCCAGCAGCTACTCGGGACTAGCGGGGAAGAAAGGGGAGCTGTTTTTT